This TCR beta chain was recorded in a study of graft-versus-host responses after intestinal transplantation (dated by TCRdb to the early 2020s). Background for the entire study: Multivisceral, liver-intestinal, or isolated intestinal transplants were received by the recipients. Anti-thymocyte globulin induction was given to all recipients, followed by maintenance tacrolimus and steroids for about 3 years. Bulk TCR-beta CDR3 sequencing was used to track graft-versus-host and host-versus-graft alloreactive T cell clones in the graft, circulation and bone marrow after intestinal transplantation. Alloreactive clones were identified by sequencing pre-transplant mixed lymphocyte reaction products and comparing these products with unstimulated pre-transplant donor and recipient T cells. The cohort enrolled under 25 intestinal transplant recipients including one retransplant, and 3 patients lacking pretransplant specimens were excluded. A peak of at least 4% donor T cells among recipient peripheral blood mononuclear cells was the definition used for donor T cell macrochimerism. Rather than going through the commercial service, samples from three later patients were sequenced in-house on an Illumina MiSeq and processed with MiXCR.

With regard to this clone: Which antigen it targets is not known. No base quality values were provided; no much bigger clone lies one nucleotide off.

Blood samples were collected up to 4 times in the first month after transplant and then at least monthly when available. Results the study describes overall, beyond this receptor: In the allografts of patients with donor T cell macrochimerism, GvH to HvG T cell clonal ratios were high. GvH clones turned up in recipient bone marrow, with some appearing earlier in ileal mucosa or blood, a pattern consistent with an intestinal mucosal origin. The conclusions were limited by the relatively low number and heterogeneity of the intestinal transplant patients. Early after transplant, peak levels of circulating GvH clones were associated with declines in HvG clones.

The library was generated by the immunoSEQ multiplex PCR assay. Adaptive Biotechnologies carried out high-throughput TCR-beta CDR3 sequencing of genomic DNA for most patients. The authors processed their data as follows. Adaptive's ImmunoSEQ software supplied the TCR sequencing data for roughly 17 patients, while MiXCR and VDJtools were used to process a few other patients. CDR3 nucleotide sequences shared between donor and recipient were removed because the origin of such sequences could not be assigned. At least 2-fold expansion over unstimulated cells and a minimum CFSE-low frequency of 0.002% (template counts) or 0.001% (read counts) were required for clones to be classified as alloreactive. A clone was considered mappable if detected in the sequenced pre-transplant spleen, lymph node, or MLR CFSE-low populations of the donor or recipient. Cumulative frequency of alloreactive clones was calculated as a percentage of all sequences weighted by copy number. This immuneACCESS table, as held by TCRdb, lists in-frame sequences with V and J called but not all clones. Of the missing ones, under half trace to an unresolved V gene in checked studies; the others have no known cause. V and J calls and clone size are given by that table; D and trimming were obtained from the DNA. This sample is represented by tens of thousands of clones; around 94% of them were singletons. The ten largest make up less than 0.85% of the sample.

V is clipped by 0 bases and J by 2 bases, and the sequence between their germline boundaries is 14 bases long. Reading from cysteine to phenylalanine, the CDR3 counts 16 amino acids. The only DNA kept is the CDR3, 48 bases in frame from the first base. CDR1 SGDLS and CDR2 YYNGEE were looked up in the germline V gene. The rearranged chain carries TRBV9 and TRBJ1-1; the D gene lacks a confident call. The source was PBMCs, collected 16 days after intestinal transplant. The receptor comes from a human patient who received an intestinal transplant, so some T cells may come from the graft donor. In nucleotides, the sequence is TGTGCCAGCAGCGTAGGCTGGGGTTATGGTAACACTGAAGCTTTCTTT. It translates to CASSVGWGYGNTEAFF.